This record covers a single T cell receptor beta chain. The data are from a study of blood T cell repertoires in COVID-19. Study overall: Both acute and convalescent COVID-19 samples were obtained from the United States, Italy and Spain. In each case, the material was cDNA or gDNA derived from T cells, B-cell-depleted T cells, or PBMCs.

As handled by the study authors: Amplification of reference gene primers provided the estimated nucleated cell counts. TCRdb keeps only in-frame clones here, not all; method: immunoSEQ multiplex PCR. D and trimming come from the DNA, and the V and J calls and clone size come from that table. The data show some 96,000 clones, just under 85% seen once. Germline V lookup: CDR1 MDHEN, CDR2 SYDVKM. Trimming left V 5 bases short and J 2 bases short, with 10 bases between. The length of the CDR3 is 13 residues. Sequencing input: peripheral blood. The clonotype comes from a man in his forties or fifties with active or convalescent COVID-19. This chain joins TRBV28 and TRBJ2-7; tentative D call: TRBD1 (6 bases). Here the CDR3 reads CASSPTGPYEQYF. The CDR3 DNA reads TGTGCCAGCAGTCCGACAGGCCCCTACGAGCAGTACTTC.